The 21 T cell receptor beta chains presented below share a single source sample, sequenced in a study of cytomegalovirus exposure and HLA in healthy donors. The PCR had 60 Vbeta and 13 Jbeta primers. Clones were sequenced by immunoSEQ multiplex PCR, and TCRdb holds only the in-frame ones, with some missing. The sample records about 140,000 clones, just under 85% being singletons. Sequencing input: PBMCs. The receptors were sampled from a woman aged 35 to 49 in good health and CMV-seronegative.

The chain couples TRBV6-5 to TRBJ2-7; D is uncertain. The germline gives CDR1 MNHEY, CDR2 SVGAGI. This CDR3 comprises 12 residues. The germline V and J ends were trimmed by 6 bases and 6 bases, with 12 bases remaining between them. CDR3 coding DNA: TGTGCCAGCAGATCAAACCTGGCCGAGCAGTACTTC. Protein: CASRSNLAEQYF.

The chain uses TRBV19 and TRBJ2-1, with a tentative D call TRBD2 (6 bases). Trimming left V 5 bases short and J 4 bases short, with 15 bases between. CDR3 size: 15 residues. Germline assignment: CDR1 LNHDA and CDR2 SQIVND (reference sequence). CDR3 sequence (DNA): TGTGCCAGTAGTTCGCGGGGAGGTGGTTACAATGAGCAGTTCTTC. The encoded protein is CASSSRGGGYNEQFF. The full variable domain, completed using reference TRBV19 and TRBJ2-1, is DGGITQSPKYLFRKEGQNVTLSCEQNLNHDAMYWYRQDPGQGLRLIYYSQIVNDFQKGDIAEGYSVSREKKESFPLTVTSAQKNPTAFYLCASSSRGGGYNEQFFGPGTRLTVL.

V usage is TRBV2 and J usage is TRBJ2-3, with D tentatively TRBD1 (5 bases). The CDR3 totals 14 residues. In germline, CDR1 is SNHLY, CDR2 FYNNEI. Deletions cut 4 bases from V and 0 bases from J, with 8 bases between. In nucleotides, the CDR3 is TGTGCCAGCAGTGTCAGGGCTAGCACAGATACGCAGTATTTT. This sequence encodes CASSVRASTDTQYF. The complete variable domain, with remaining parts taken from reference TRBV2 and TRBJ2-3, reads EPEVTQTPSHQVTQMGQEVILRCVPISNHLYFYWYRQILGQKVEFLVSFYNNEISEKSEIFDDQFSVERPDGSNFTLKIRSTKLEDSAMYFCASSVRASTDTQYFGPGTRLTVL.

The chain links TRBV18 to TRBJ2-2; 7 nucleotides align to TRBD1. The CDR3 covers 16 residues. Germline lookup yields CDR1 KGHSH and CDR2 LQKENI. Unmatched junction bases numbered 8, after V lost 6 bases and J lost 1 base. In DNA form, the CDR3 reads TGTGCCAGCTCCCGGACCGGGACAGAGAACACCGGGGAGCTGTTTTTT. Its protein is CASSRTGTENTGELFF.

CDR3 loop: CASSVQRNRGETQYF. For the CDR3, the DNA is TGTGCCAGCAGCGTACAACGGAACAGGGGAGAGACCCAGTACTTC. This rearrangement joins TRBV7-2 to TRBJ2-5, with 7 bases identical to TRBD1. Per the germline V gene, CDR1 is SGHTA and CDR2 is FQGNSA. The CDR3 runs 15 residues. The V gene end was trimmed by 5 bases and the J gene end by 4 bases; junction bases not matched to a gene: 10.

The V and J genes are TRBV7-3 and TRBJ2-1; no definite D call. V was cut by 5 bases and J by 10 bases, with 24 bases left in between. Per the germline V gene, CDR1 is SGHTA and CDR2 is FQGTGA. This CDR3 has 16 amino acids. The DNA of the CDR3 is TGTGCCAGCAGCCAAACACCGCGACTCCCCCTTAGCGAGCAGTTCTTC. Amino acid sequence: CASSQTPRLPLSEQFF.

V usage is TRBV18 and J usage is TRBJ2-7, with 10 positions matching TRBD1. V shed 5 bases and J 3 bases; nucleotides not matched to a gene: 4. From germline, CDR1 is KGHSH and CDR2 LQKENI. The CDR3 loop spans 14 amino acids. The CDR3 loop reads CASSSRDRGYEQYF. The DNA for the CDR3 is TGTGCCAGCTCATCCCGGGACAGGGGCTACGAGCAGTACTTC.

The rearrangement links TRBV4-3 to TRBJ2-2; 7 nucleotides agree with TRBD1. CDR3 length equals 16 residues. V gave up 0 bases and J gave up 0 bases; unmatched junction bases: 1. Germline V gives CDR1 LGHNA, CDR2 YSLEER. The CDR3 region has the DNA TGCGCCAGCAGCCAAGATGGGACAGCGAACACCGGGGAGCTGTTTTTT. Its protein product is CASSQDGTANTGELFF.

The J gene is TRBJ2-7, the V gene TRBV4-1; D is uncertain. The CDR3 has 15 amino acids. The ends were cut back, 1 base at V and 2 bases at J, with 12 bases in the middle. Germline assignment: CDR1 MGHRA and CDR2 YSYEKL. This CDR3 reads CASSQAGTSAYEQYF. CDR3 bases: TGCGCCAGCAGCCAAGCAGGCACAAGTGCCTACGAGCAGTACTTC.

This clone was seen a few times. The V and J genes are TRBV19 and TRBJ2-7; 10 bases align to TRBD2. This CDR3 has 13 residues. J gave up 5 bases and V 7 bases, and 5 bases lay outside the gene matches. Germline CDR1 reads LNHDA; CDR2 reads SQIVND (reference sequence). The CDR3 sequence: CASKSGRDDEQYF. CDR3 DNA: TGTGCCAGTAAGAGCGGGAGGGACGACGAGCAGTACTTC.

The chain joins TRBV27 to TRBJ2-6; D perhaps matches TRBD2 (5 bases). This CDR3 has 16 amino acids. The germline V and J ends were trimmed by 6 bases and 0 bases, with 12 bases remaining between them. Germline values: CDR1 MNHEY, CDR2 SMNVEV (reference sequence). Here the CDR3 DNA reads TGTGCCAGCAGATTAGAGGGCTCCTCTGGGGCCAACGTCCTGACTTTC. Protein: CASRLEGSSGANVLTF.

V is TRBV28 and J is TRBJ2-7; 7 nucleotides match TRBD1. Trimming took 8 bases from V and 3 from J; bases not matched to a gene: 4. Germline CDR1 is MDHEN and CDR2 is SYDVKM. The length of the CDR3 is 12 residues. CDR3 sequence reads: CASVAGGYEQYF. DNA for the CDR3: TGTGCCAGCGTGGCAGGGGGCTACGAGCAGTACTTC.

CDR3 sequence: CASSPQGTSGYEQYF. DNA for the CDR3: TGTGCCAGCAGCCCCCAGGGCACCTCCGGATACGAGCAGTACTTC. The chain joins TRBV7-2 to TRBJ2-7; D is possibly TRBD1 (5 bases). V dropped 5 bases and J dropped 4 bases, with 18 bases sitting between them. The germline V gene has CDR1 SGHTA and CDR2 FQGNSA. The CDR3 runs to 15 residues. The full variable domain, its missing parts supplied by reference TRBV7-2 and TRBJ2-7, is GAGVSQSPSNKVTEKGKDVELRCDPISGHTALYWYRQSLGQGLEFLIYFQGNSAPDKSGLPSDRFSAERTGGSVSTLTIQRTQQEDSAVYLCASSPQGTSGYEQYFGPGTRLTVT.

J is TRBJ2-3 and V is TRBV7-9; 9 bases match TRBD1. The CDR3 sequence is 16 residues long. Trimming took 0 bases from V and 6 from J; bases not matched to a gene: 7. Germline-derived CDR1 and CDR2 are SEHNR and FQNEAQ (reference sequence). As DNA, the CDR3 is TGTGCCAGCAGCTTAGCGCTCGGGACAGGGACCGATACGCAGTATTTT. Encoded protein: CASSLALGTGTDTQYF.

The V call is TRBV6-5, the J call TRBJ2-2, with TRBD2 matching 10 bases. This CDR3 has 15 amino acids. The germline V gene has CDR1 MNHEY and CDR2 SVGAGI. The junction had 9 bases not matched to a gene; V was cut back by 10 bases and J by 4 bases. The CDR3 sequence is CATGGLAGVTGELFF. Here the CDR3 DNA reads TGTGCCACCGGGGGGCTAGCGGGAGTCACCGGGGAGCTGTTTTTT.

Only a few counts were recorded for this clone. J is TRBJ1-2 and V is TRBV10-3; 10 positions agree with TRBD1. CDR3 length equals 14 residues. The ends lost 11 bases at V and 6 bases at J; junction bases unmatched: 12. From germline, CDR1 is ENHRY and CDR2 SYGVKD. The CDR3 DNA is TGTGCCTCCTACCTGGGACAGGGGACACATGGCTACACCTTC. This codes for CASYLGQGTHGYTF.

The gene calls are TRBV4-3 and TRBJ2-5, with 7 bases lining up with TRBD2. Germline V gene lookup returns CDR1 LGHNA and CDR2 YSLEER. The CDR3 length is 14 residues. V shed 0 bases and J 5 bases; nucleotides not matched to a gene: 3. CDR3 in DNA: TGCGCCAGCAGCCAAGAGCGGGGGAGGGAGACCCAGTACTTC. Translating gives CASSQERGRETQYF.

The chain joins TRBV30 to TRBJ2-2; unclear D gene. The CDR3 covers 13 residues. Trimming took off 5 bases at V and 0 bases at J, with 7 bases between the two ends. In germline, CDR1 is GTSNPN, CDR2 SVGIG (reference sequence). CDR3 amino acids: CAWGRSNTGELFF. CDR3 nucleotides: TGTGCCTGGGGCAGGTCGAACACCGGGGAGCTGTTTTTT.

The chain is built from TRBV2 and TRBJ2-7; D is possibly TRBD1 (6 bases). The CDR3 loop spans 14 amino acids. Trimming cost V 9 bases and J 0 bases, with 15 bases left between them. The germline gives CDR1 SNHLY, CDR2 FYNNEI. The CDR3 here is CARQGQAGSYEQYF. In nucleotides, the CDR3 is TGTGCCAGACAGGGCCAGGCTGGCTCCTACGAGCAGTACTTC.

The V call is TRBV18, the J call TRBJ2-6; no definite D call. CDR1 KGHSH and CDR2 LQKENI come from the germline V gene. CDR3 length: 17 residues. V was trimmed by 3 bases and J by 2 bases, leaving 14 bases between them. CDR3 protein: CASSPSRVPPGANVLTF. CDR3 DNA: TGTGCCAGCTCACCGAGTCGTGTACCGCCTGGGGCCAACGTCCTGACTTTC.

Only a few counts were recorded for this clone. This rearrangement joins TRBV9 to TRBJ1-6; perhaps TRBD1 as D (6 bases). The CDR3 loop spans 16 amino acids. V lost 3 bases to trimming and J lost 9 bases, with 19 bases between them. CDR1 and CDR2 from the germline V gene are SGDLS and YYNGEE. CDR3 loop: CASSAGGGELISPLHF. CDR3 in DNA: TGTGCCAGCAGCGCCGGGGGGGGCGAACTGATTTCACCCCTCCACTTT.